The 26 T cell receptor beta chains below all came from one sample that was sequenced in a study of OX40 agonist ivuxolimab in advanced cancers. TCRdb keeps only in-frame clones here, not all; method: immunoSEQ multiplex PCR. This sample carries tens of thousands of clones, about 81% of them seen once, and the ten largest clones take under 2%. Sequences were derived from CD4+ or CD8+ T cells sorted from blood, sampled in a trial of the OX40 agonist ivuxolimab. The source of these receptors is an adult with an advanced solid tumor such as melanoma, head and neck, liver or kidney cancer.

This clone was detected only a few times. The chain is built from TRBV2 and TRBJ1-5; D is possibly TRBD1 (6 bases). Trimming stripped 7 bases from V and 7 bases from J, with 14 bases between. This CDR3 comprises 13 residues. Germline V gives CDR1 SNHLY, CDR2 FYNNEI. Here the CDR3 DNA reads TGTGCCAGCAACAGGGAAAAGGGGCAGCCCCAGCATTTT. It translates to CASNREKGQPQHF.

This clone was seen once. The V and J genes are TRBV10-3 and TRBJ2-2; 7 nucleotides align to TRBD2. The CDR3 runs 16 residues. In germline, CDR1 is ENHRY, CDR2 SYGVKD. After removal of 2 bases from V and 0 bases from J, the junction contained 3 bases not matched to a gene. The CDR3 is CAISEDGLANTGELFF. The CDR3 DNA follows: TGTGCCATCAGTGAGGACGGACTAGCGAACACCGGGGAGCTGTTTTTT.

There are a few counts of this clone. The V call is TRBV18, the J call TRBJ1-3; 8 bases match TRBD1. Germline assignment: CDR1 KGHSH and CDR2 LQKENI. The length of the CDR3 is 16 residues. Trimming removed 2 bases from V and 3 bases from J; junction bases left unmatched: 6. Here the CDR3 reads CASSPWTGTSGNTIYF. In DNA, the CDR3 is TGTGCCAGCTCACCATGGACAGGGACGAGTGGAAACACCATATATTTT.

This chain's CDR3 is CASNWAQGAGGYTF. CDR3 in DNA: TGTGCCAGCAACTGGGCACAGGGGGCGGGAGGCTACACCTTC. The V call is TRBV28, the J call TRBJ1-2; TRBD1 agrees at 9 bases. CDR3 length: 14 residues. The germline V gene encodes CDR1 MDHEN and CDR2 SYDVKM. V lost 7 bases and J lost 8; bases outside the gene matches: 11.

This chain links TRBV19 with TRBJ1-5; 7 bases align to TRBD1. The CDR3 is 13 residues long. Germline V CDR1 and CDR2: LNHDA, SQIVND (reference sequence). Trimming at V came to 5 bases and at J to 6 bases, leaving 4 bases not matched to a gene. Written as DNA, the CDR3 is TGTGCCAGTAGTGTCAGGGGGTTTCAGCCCCAGCATTTT. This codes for CASSVRGFQPQHF. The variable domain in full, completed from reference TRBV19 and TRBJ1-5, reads DGGITQSPKYLFRKEGQNVTLSCEQNLNHDAMYWYRQDPGQGLRLIYYSQIVNDFQKGDIAEGYSVSREKKESFPLTVTSAQKNPTAFYLCASSVRGFQPQHFGDGTRLSIL.

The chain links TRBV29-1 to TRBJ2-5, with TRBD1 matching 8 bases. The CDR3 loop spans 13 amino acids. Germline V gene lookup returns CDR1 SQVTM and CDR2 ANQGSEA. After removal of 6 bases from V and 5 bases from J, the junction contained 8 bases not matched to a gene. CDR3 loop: CSVETGAGETQYF. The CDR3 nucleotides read TGCAGCGTAGAGACAGGGGCCGGGGAGACCCAGTACTTC.

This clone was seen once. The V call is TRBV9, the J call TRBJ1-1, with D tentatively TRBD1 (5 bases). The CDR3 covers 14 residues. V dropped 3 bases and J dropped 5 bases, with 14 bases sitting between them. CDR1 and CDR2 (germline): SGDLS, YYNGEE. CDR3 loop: CASSADGRTTEAFF. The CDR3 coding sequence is TGTGCCAGCAGCGCGGACGGGCGGACAACTGAAGCTTTCTTT.

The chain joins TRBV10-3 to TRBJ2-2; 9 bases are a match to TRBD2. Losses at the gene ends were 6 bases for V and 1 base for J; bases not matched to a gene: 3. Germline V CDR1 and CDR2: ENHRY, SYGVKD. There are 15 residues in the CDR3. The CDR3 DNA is TGTGCCATCAGGAGCGGGGGGATGAACACCGGGGAGCTGTTTTTT. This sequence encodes CAIRSGGMNTGELFF.

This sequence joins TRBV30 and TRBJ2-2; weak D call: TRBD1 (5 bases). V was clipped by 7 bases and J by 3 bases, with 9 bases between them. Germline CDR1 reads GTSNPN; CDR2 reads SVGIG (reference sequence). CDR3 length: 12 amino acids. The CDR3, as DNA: TGTGCCTTAGACAGTTACACCGGGGAGCTGTTTTTT. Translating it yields CALDSYTGELFF.

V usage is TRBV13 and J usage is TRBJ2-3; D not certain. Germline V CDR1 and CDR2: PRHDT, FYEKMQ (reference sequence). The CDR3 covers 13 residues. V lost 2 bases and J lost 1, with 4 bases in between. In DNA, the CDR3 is TGTGCCAGCAGCTTACCAGGCACAGATACGCAGTATTTT. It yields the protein CASSLPGTDTQYF. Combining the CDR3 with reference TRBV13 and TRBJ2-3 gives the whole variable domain AAGVIQSPRHLIKEKRETATLKCYPIPRHDTVYWYQQGPGQDPQFLISFYEKMQSDKGSIPDRFSAQQFSDYHSELNMSSLELGDSALYFCASSLPGTDTQYFGPGTRLTVL.

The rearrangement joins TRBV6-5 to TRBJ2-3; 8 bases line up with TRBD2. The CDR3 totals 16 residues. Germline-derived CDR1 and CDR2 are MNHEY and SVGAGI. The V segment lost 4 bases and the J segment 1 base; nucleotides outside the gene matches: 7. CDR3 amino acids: CASSSTERGRTDTQYF. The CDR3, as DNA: TGTGCCAGCAGTTCTACGGAGCGGGGGCGCACAGATACGCAGTATTTT.

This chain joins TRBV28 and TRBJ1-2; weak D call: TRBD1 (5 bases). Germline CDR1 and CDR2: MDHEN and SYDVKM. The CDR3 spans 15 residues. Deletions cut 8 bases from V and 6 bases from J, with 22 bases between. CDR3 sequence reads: CASGDLGLRGHGYTF. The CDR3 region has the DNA TGTGCCAGCGGGGACTTGGGTCTGCGGGGTCATGGCTACACCTTC.

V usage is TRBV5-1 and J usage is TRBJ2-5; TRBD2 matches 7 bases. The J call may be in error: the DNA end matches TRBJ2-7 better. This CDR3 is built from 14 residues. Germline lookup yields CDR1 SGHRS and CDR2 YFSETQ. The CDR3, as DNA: TGCGCCAGCAGCTTGGAAGGGGCGGGGGACGAGCAGTACTTC. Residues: CASSLEGAGDEQYF.

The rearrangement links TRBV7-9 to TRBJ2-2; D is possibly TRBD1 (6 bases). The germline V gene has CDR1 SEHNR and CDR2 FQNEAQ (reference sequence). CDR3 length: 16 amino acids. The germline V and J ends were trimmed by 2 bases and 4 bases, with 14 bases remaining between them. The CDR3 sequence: CASSLTLGQTTGELFF. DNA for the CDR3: TGTGCCAGCAGCTTAACTCTTGGACAGACCACCGGGGAGCTGTTTTTT.

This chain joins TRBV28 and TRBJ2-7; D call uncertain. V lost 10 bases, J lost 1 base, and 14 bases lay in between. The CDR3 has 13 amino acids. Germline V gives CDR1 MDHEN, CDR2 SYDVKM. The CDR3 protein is CATTSRLSYEQYF. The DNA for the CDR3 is TGTGCCACCACCTCCCGGCTATCCTACGAGCAGTACTTC.

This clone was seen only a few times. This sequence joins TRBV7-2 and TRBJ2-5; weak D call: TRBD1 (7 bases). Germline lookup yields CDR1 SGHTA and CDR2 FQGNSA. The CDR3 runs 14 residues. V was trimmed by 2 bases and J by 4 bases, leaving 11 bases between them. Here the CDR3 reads CASSLQGGGETQYF. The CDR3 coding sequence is TGTGCCAGCAGCTTACAGGGGGGCGGAGAGACCCAGTACTTC.

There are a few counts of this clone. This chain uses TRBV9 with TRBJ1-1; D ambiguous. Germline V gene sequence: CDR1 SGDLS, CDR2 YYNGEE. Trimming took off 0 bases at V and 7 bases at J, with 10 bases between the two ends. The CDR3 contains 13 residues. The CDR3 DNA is TGTGCCAGCAGCGTAGGGTTGGACGGTGAAGCTTTCTTT. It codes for CASSVGLDGEAFF.

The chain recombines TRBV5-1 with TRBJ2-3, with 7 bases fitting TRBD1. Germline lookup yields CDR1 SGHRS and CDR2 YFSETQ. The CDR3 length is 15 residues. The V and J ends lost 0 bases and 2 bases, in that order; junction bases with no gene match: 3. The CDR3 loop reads CASSLGGQPTDTQYF. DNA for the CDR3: TGCGCCAGCAGCTTGGGGGGACAGCCCACAGATACGCAGTATTTT.

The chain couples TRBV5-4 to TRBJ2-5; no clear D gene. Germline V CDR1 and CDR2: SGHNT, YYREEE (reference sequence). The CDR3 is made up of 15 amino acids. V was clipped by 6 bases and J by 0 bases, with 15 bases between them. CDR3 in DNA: TGTGCCAGCACCTCTTATGGGGTTAACCAAGAGACCCAGTACTTC. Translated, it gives CASTSYGVNQETQYF. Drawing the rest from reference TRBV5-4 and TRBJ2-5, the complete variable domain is ETGVTQSPTHLIKTRGQQVTLRCSSQSGHNTVSWYQQALGQGPQFIFQYYREEENGRGNFPPRFSGLQFPNYSSELNVNALELDDSALYLCASTSYGVNQETQYFGPGTRLLVL.

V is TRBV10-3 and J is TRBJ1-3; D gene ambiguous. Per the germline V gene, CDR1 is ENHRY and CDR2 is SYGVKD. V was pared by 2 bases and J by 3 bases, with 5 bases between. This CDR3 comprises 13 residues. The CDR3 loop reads CAISEGLGNTIYF. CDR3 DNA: TGTGCCATCAGTGAGGGCCTTGGAAACACCATATATTTT.

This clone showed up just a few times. The CDR3 spells CASSFGQTDTQYF. CDR3 coding DNA: TGCGCCAGCAGCTTTGGACAGACAGATACGCAGTATTTT. This chain links TRBV5-1 with TRBJ2-3; D possibly corresponds to TRBD1 (6 bases). The CDR3 is made up of 13 amino acids. The germline V and J ends were trimmed by 2 bases and 3 bases, with 7 bases remaining between them. CDR1 and CDR2 from the germline V gene are SGHRS and YFSETQ.

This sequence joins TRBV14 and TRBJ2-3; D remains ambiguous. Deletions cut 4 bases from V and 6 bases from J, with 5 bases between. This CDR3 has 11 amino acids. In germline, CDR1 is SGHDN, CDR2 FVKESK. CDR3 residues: CASSRWDTQYF. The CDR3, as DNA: TGTGCCAGCAGCCGATGGGATACGCAGTATTTT.

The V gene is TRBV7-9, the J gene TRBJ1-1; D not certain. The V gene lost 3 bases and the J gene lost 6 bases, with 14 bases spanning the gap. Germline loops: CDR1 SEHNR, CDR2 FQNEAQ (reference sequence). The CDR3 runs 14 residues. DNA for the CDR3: TGTGCCAGCAGCTTTATAAGGGATTCGGCTGAAGCTTTCTTT. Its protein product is CASSFIRDSAEAFF.

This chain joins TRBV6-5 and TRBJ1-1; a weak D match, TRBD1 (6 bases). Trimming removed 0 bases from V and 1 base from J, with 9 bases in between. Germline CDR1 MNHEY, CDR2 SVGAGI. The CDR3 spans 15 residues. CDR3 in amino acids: CASSYSRGPNTEAFF. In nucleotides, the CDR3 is TGTGCCAGCAGTTACTCACGGGGGCCGAACACTGAAGCTTTCTTT.

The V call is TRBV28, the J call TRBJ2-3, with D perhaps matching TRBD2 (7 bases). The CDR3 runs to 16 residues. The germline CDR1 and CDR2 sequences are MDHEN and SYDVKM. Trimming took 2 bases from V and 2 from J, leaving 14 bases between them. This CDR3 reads CASSLIGGGYTDTQYF. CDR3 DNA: TGTGCCAGCAGTTTAATTGGCGGGGGCTACACAGATACGCAGTATTTT.

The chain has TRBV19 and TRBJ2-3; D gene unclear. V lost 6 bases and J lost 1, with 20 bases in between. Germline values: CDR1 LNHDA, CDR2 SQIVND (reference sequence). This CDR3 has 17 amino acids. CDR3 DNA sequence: TGTGCCAGTAGAGCCCTGGGCACACGGTCTCGCACAGATACGCAGTATTTT. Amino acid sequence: CASRALGTRSRTDTQYF.